This record concerns one T cell receptor beta chain sequence. The data were obtained in a study of PD-1 blockade in classical Hodgkin lymphoma. Germline CDR1 and CDR2: WNHNN and SYGVQD (reference sequence). The CDR3 has 12 residues. With 6 bases removed from V and 4 bases from J, the gap between germline ends came to 8 bases. Every single patient, without exception, relapsed after autologous stem cell transplantation, and brentuximab vedotin exposure varied. Produced via immunoSEQ multiplex PCR; TCRdb's table is partial and in-frame only. The sample lists about 37,000 clones; 76% were seen once. This sequence was found in a human donor with classical Hodgkin lymphoma. The chain has TRBV10-1 and TRBJ2-3; D perhaps matches TRBD1 (5 bases). The sequenced sample was peripheral blood mononuclear cells (PBMCs), obtained at baseline. In DNA form, the CDR3 reads TGCGCCAGCAGCCAGGGTCCAGATACGCAGTATTTT. Translated: CASSQGPDTQYF.